These T cell receptor beta chains were read from a single sample in a study of monozygotic twins with inflammatory bowel disease. With the 5' RACE reads reprocessed, TCRdb shows one record per CDR3 protein and no DNA. The sample table includes 420,000 or so distinct CDR3 sequences. Sequencing used blood. The receptor set was obtained from a human donor with ulcerative colitis or Crohn's disease, or a healthy co-twin of an affected twin (not recorded which). CDR3s include the opening cysteine and the closing phenylalanine or tryptophan. Fields, in order: V gene, J gene, CDR3 protein.

>TRBV5-6|TRBJ2-1
CASSPGRGPGDEQFF
>TRBV12-3/TRBV12-4|TRBJ1-4
CASRGIGEKLFF
>TRBV24-1|TRBJ2-5
CATSANGEGRKTQYF
>TRBV10-2|TRBJ1-5
CASTEWGQGSQPQHF
>TRBV29-1|TRBJ2-1
CSAQGARYNEQFF
>TRBV3-1|TRBJ2-7
CASSQVSAGEQYF
>TRBV20-1|TRBJ2-1
CSARDIGLAYNEQFF
>TRBV28|TRBJ1-2
CASSLKGRGVHGYTF
>TRBV10-2|TRBJ2-3
CASREGKSTDTQYF
>TRBV15|TRBJ2-6
CATSRDGQGARGANVLTF
>TRBV5-1|TRBJ2-2
CANKQGWRTGELFF
>TRBV4-1|TRBJ1-1
CASSQVTKNTEAFF
>TRBV7-2|TRBJ1-1
CASSPTLTGYEAFF
>TRBV20-1|TRBJ2-2
CSARDQRTNTGELFF
>TRBV28|TRBJ2-1
CASSSRRRTGIHEQFF
>TRBV18|TRBJ2-6
CASSPQAGAGANVLTF
>TRBV6-5|TRBJ1-1
CASSFGTGYTEAFF
>TRBV6-1|TRBJ2-3
CASSSRGQADTQYF
>TRBV28|TRBJ2-7
CASSLSRGQGEYF
>TRBV19|TRBJ2-7
CASSIASSHTEQYF
>TRBV6-2/TRBV6-3|TRBJ2-2
CASSYPRDTGELFF
>TRBV5-1|TRBJ2-2
CASSPLGDRVSGELFF
>TRBV4-1|TRBJ1-1
CASSQGWGVMNTEAFF
>TRBV7-3|TRBJ2-1
CASSQQIGEQFF
>TRBV2|TRBJ2-7
CASSRQGADYEQYF
>TRBV12-3/TRBV12-4|TRBJ2-3
CASTQVGTDTQYF
>TRBV27|TRBJ2-4
CASTGRLAKNIQYF
>TRBV10-3|TRBJ2-7
CAIRSGVTGFEQYF
>TRBV7-2|TRBJ2-2
CASSPSGGGWIRELFF
>TRBV7-2|TRBJ2-3
CASSFGAIGADTQYF
>TRBV20-1|TRBJ1-5
CSARGGIYSNQPQHF
>TRBV11-1|TRBJ2-2
CASSLALGGKTGELFF
>TRBV5-1|TRBJ2-3
CASSLALGVGTDTQYF
>TRBV27|TRBJ2-3
CASSFVTGSRGASTDTQYF
>TRBV4-1|TRBJ2-1
CASSQGTNSYNEQFF
>TRBV28|TRBJ1-1
CATGTDNTEAFF
>TRBV19|TRBJ2-2
CASSIAGTSLTGELFF
>TRBV5-4|TRBJ2-3
CASSLVRSALSDTQYF
>TRBV19|TRBJ2-2
CASSRRGTKLSGELFF
>TRBV7-2|TRBJ1-1
CASSLQGLTEAFF
>TRBV7-2|TRBJ1-2
CASSTQPGQNYGYTF
>TRBV5-5|TRBJ1-5
CASSAGWYQPQHF
>TRBV19|TRBJ2-5
CASRPRQYQETQYF
>TRBV5-1|TRBJ2-7
CASSLDPDRGSYEQYF
>TRBV28|TRBJ2-5
CASSLVRGGKETQYF
>TRBV5-1|TRBJ1-5
CASSLTGQNNQPQHF
>TRBV25-1|TRBJ1-5
CATDEGGRSNQPQHF
>TRBV21-1|TRBJ1-2
CAIGALSGYTF
>TRBV2|TRBJ2-1
CASMGSSTEQFF
>TRBV18|TRBJ2-7
CASSPGTDEQYF